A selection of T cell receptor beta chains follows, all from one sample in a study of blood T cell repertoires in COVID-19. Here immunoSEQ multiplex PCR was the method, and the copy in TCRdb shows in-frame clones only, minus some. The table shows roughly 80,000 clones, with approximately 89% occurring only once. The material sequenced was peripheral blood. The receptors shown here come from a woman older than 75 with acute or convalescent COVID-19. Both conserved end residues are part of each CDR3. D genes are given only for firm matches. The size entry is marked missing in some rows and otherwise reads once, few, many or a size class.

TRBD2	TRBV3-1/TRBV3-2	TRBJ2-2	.	CASSQGHSWRERSGELFF	TGTGCCAGCAGCCAAGGCCATTCGTGGCGGGAGAGGTCCGGGGAGCTGTTTTTT
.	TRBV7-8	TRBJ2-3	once	CASSLEGGNTDTQYF	TGTGCCAGCAGCTTAGAAGGGGGAAACACAGATACGCAGTATTTT
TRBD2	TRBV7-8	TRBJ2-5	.	CASSRAGLAGAQETQYF	TGTGCCAGCAGCCGAGCGGGCCTAGCGGGGGCCCAAGAGACCCAGTACTTC
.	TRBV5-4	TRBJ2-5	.	CASSFGVSRETQYF	TGTGCCAGCAGCTTCGGAGTTTCGCGAGAGACCCAGTACTTC
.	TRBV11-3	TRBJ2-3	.	CASSLGGALRDTQYF	TGTGCCAGCAGCTTAGGGGGAGCCCTGAGGGATACGCAGTATTTT
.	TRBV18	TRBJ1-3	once	CASSQYVQGISSGNTIYF	TGTGCCAGCTCACAATATGTCCAGGGAATTTCTTCTGGAAACACCATATATTTT
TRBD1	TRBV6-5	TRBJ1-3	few	CASTWTGEGNTIYF	TGTGCCAGCACCTGGACAGGGGAAGGAAACACCATATATTTT
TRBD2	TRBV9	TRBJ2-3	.	CASSPTSGGAIDTDTQYF	TGTGCCAGCAGCCCAACTAGCGGGGGGGCCATAGACACAGATACGCAGTATTTT
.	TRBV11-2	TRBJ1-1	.	CASSLGTRTANTEAFF	TGTGCCAGCAGCTTGGGTACCCGGACAGCGAACACTGAAGCTTTCTTT
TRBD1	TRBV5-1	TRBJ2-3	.	CASSPEQGPTDTQYF	TGCGCCAGCAGCCCGGAACAGGGGCCCACAGATACGCAGTATTTT
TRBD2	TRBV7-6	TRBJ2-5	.	CASSFKRNAGTRVGETQYF	TGTGCCAGCAGCTTCAAGAGGAATGCCGGGACTAGAGTTGGGGAGACCCAGTACTTC
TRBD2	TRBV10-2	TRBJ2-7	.	CASRRYSGESYEQYF	TGCGCCAGCAGGAGATATAGCGGGGAATCCTACGAGCAGTACTTC
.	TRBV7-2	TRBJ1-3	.	CASSLDSNSGNTIYF	TGTGCCAGCAGCTTAGACAGCAACTCTGGAAACACCATATATTTT
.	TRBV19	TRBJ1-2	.	CASSEVKESGYTF	TGTGCCAGTAGTGAGGTTAAGGAATCTGGCTACACCTTC
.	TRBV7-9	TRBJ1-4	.	CASSLDRGEGEKLFF	TGTGCCAGCAGCTTAGATCGGGGAGAGGGTGAAAAACTGTTTTTT
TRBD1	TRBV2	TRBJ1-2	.	CARFNSDRGLDGYTF	TGTGCCAGATTTAATTCGGACAGGGGGCTTGATGGCTACACCTTC
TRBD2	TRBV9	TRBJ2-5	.	CASSVERGLGETQYF	TGTGCCAGCAGCGTCGAGCGGGGCCTAGGGGAGACCCAGTACTTC
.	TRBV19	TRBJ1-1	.	CASSIRGLNTEAFF	TGTGCCAGTAGTATTAGGGGCCTTAACACTGAAGCTTTCTTT
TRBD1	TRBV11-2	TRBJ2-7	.	CASSSFRDRVNEQYF	TGTGCCAGCAGCTCTTTTAGGGACAGGGTTAACGAGCAGTACTTC
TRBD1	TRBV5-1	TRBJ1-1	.	CASSLGGGWTEAFF	TGCGCCAGCAGCTTGGGAGGGGGCTGGACTGAAGCTTTCTTT
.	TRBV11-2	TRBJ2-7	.	CASSLDGRHEQYF	TGTGCCAGCAGCTTAGATGGGCGACACGAGCAGTACTTC
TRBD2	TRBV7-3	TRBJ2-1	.	CASSLASGAPNEQFF	TGTGCCAGCAGCTTAGCTAGCGGCGCCCCCAATGAGCAGTTCTTC
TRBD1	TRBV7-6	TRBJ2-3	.	CASSTPGGAGDTQYF	TGTGCCAGCAGCACCCCAGGGGGCGCGGGAGATACGCAGTATTTT
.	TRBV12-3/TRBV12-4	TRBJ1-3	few	CASRGLSFTIYF	TGTGCCAGCAGGGGGCTGAGTTTCACCATATATTTT